This T cell receptor beta chain was found in a study of blood T cell repertoires in COVID-19. Study-level background: Samples came from the United States, Italy and Spain, spanning acute and convalescent COVID-19.

Participants spanned ages roughly 18 to 95 years and resided in about two dozen US areas. Recovery among Cohort 3 donors was established by two negative PCRs, clearance, or symptom resolution. Only in-frame clones appear in the TCRdb table, and some are missing; sequencing was by immunoSEQ multiplex PCR. The table has 400,000 to 450,000 clones, approximately 92% seen once. The CDR3 has 15 residues. The germline V gene encodes CDR1 SEHNR and CDR2 FQNEAQ (reference sequence). V lost 11 bases and J lost 1, with 17 bases in between. Sequenced input: PBMCs or T cells enriched from blood (not recorded which). This clonotype was sampled from a young man who had recovered from COVID-19. The chain carries TRBV7-9 and TRBJ2-2, with D possibly matching TRBD2 (5 bases). In DNA, the CDR3 is TGTGCCCGCGGCCCCAGCGGAAAGAACACCGGGGAGCTGTTTTTT. It codes for CARGPSGKNTGELFF.